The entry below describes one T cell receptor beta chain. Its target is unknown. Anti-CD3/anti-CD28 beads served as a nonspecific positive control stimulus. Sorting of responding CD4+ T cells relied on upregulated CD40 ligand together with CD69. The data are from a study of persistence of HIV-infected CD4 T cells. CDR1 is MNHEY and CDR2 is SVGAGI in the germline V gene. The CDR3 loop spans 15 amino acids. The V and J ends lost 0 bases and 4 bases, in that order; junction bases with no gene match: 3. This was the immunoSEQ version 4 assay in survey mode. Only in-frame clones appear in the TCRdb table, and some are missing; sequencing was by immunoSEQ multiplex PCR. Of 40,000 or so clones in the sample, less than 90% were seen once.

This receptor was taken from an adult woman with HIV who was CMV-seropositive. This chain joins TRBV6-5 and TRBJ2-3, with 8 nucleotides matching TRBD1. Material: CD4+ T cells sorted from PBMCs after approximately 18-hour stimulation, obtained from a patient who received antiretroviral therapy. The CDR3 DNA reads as TGTGCCAGCAGTTACTCGACAGGGGATGCAGATACGCAGTATTTT. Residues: CASSYSTGDADTQYF.